What follows is one TCR beta chain and its context. Its antigen is as yet unknown. Trimming cost V 2 bases and J 1 base; bases outside gene matches: 4. CDR3 length: 16 residues. Looked up from germline, CDR1 is SGHNT and CDR2 is YYREEE (reference sequence). The data were produced by immunoSEQ multiplex PCR, yet TCRdb's version contains in-frame clones alone and is incomplete. The sample contains around 80,000 clones, about 92% of which appear only once. This sample was taken from a study of OX40 agonist ivuxolimab in advanced cancers. Study outcomes and limitations: It was not determined which antigens were specifically recognized by the peripheral T cells that had undergone clonal expansion.

This material consisted of CD4+ or CD8+ T cells sorted from blood, taken in a trial of the OX40 agonist ivuxolimab. This sequence joins TRBV5-4 and TRBJ2-2; 8 nucleotides agree with TRBD2. The sequence came from an adult with an advanced solid tumor such as melanoma, head and neck, liver or kidney cancer. CDR3 nucleotide sequence: TGTGCCAGCAGCTTACGGGGGGGCCGGAACACCGGGGAGCTGTTTTTT. This codes for CASSLRGGRNTGELFF.